In its sample, the clone carrying this TCR beta chain ranks as medium-sized (0.01 to 0.1%). Cell sorting after the reaction yielded proliferating CFSE-low CD3+CD4+ and CD3+CD8+ responders. Germline CDR1 is GTSNPN and CDR2 is SVGIG (reference sequence). This CDR3 is 16 amino acids long. The V gene lost 5 bases and the J gene lost 1 base, with 20 bases spanning the gap. The sample belongs to a study of graft-versus-host responses after intestinal transplantation. Sequencing used immunoSEQ multiplex PCR; TCRdb keeps in-frame clones, though not all of them. The sample yields 5,500 to 8,500 clones, 20% to 30% seen once.

The chain couples TRBV30 to TRBJ1-1; perhaps TRBD1 as D (5 bases). This clonotype was obtained from a human patient who received an intestinal transplant. The sequencing here drew on alloreactive CD4+ T cells from a mixed lymphocyte reaction culture, taken before intestinal transplant. The subset: CFSE-low proliferating T cells sorted from approximately six-day pre-transplant mixed lymphocyte reaction (GvH or HvG direction). The CDR3 nucleotides are TGTGCCTGGCTTGGGGGGTGGGAGTTCTCGAACACTGAAGCTTTCTTT. It translates to CAWLGGWEFSNTEAFF.